These T cell receptor beta chains were read from a single sample in a study of regulatory dendritic cells for organ transplantation. Libraries were prepared by immunoSEQ multiplex PCR; TCRdb keeps only in-frame clonotypes and omits some of them. The sample holds around 30,000 clones, almost 80% seen once. The sequenced sample was memory CD4+ T cells from blood. The receptor set was obtained from a human donor in good health. CDR3s include the opening cysteine and the closing phenylalanine or tryptophan. The D gene is left open where the match is weak. Part of the rows lack a size; the others show once, few, many or a class for expanded clones.

V gene: TRBV28
J gene: TRBJ1-4
clone size: few
D gene: NA
CDR3 protein: CASSSGGTNEKLFF
CDR3 DNA: TGTGCCAGCAGTTCGGGGGGCACTAATGAAAAACTGTTTTTT

V gene: TRBV2
J gene: TRBJ1-1
clone size: NA
D gene: TRBD1
CDR3 protein: CAKGSTGLVTEAFF
CDR3 DNA: TGTGCCAAGGGATCGACAGGGCTTGTCACTGAAGCTTTCTTT

V gene: TRBV5-6
J gene: TRBJ2-3
clone size: once
D gene: NA
CDR3 protein: CASSRRAPGADTQYF
CDR3 DNA: TGTGCCAGCAGTCGAAGGGCCCCCGGGGCAGATACGCAGTATTTT

V gene: TRBV9
J gene: TRBJ2-1
clone size: NA
D gene: TRBD2
CDR3 protein: CASSRTSSYNEQFF
CDR3 DNA: TGTGCCAGCAGTAGGACTAGTTCCTACAATGAGCAGTTCTTC

V gene: TRBV27
J gene: TRBJ2-7
clone size: NA
D gene: TRBD2
CDR3 protein: CASSFGLAGEFGEQYF
CDR3 DNA: TGTGCCAGCAGTTTCGGACTAGCGGGAGAGTTCGGCGAGCAGTACTTC

V gene: TRBV6-5
J gene: TRBJ2-7
clone size: NA
D gene: NA
CDR3 protein: CASRGLYEQYF
CDR3 DNA: TGTGCCAGCAGAGGTCTCTACGAGCAGTACTTC

V gene: TRBV18
J gene: TRBJ2-6
clone size: few
D gene: NA
CDR3 protein: CASSPSPGTFSGANVLTF
CDR3 DNA: TGTGCCAGCTCACCCAGTCCCGGGACATTCTCTGGGGCCAACGTCCTGACTTTC

V gene: TRBV9
J gene: TRBJ2-7
clone size: NA
D gene: TRBD1
CDR3 protein: CASSVSGQGVHEQYF
CDR3 DNA: TGTGCCAGCAGCGTATCGGGACAGGGGGTTCACGAGCAGTACTTC

V gene: TRBV6-5
J gene: TRBJ2-7
clone size: NA
D gene: TRBD2
CDR3 protein: CASTAGTNTYEQYF
CDR3 DNA: TGTGCCAGCACCGCCGGGACTAATACCTACGAGCAGTACTTC

V gene: TRBV12-1
J gene: TRBJ1-1
clone size: few
D gene: NA
CDR3 protein: CASSIIRDTLNTEAFF
CDR3 DNA: TGTGCCAGCAGTATAATCCGGGACACCTTGAACACTGAAGCTTTCTTT

V gene: TRBV2
J gene: TRBJ2-1
clone size: few
D gene: NA
CDR3 protein: CASRVGANNEQFF
CDR3 DNA: TGTGCCAGCAGGGTAGGGGCTAACAATGAGCAGTTCTTC

V gene: TRBV7-2
J gene: TRBJ2-1
clone size: NA
D gene: NA
CDR3 protein: CASSLVSEQFF
CDR3 DNA: TGTGCCAGCAGCTTAGTTTCCGAGCAGTTCTTC

V gene: TRBV28
J gene: TRBJ1-5
clone size: NA
D gene: NA
CDR3 protein: CASTIGGSNQPQHF
CDR3 DNA: TGTGCCAGCACAATTGGGGGGAGCAATCAGCCCCAGCATTTT

V gene: TRBV7-2
J gene: TRBJ2-3
clone size: NA
D gene: NA
CDR3 protein: CASSTPGWGDTQYF
CDR3 DNA: TGTGCCAGCAGCACGCCAGGGTGGGGGGATACGCAGTATTTT

V gene: TRBV2
J gene: TRBJ2-3
clone size: NA
D gene: NA
CDR3 protein: CASSVRDTQYF
CDR3 DNA: TGTGCCAGCAGTGTCAGGGATACGCAGTATTTT

V gene: TRBV29-1
J gene: TRBJ2-5
clone size: NA
D gene: NA
CDR3 protein: CSVEAGVGGSQHF
CDR3 DNA: TGCAGCGTTGAAGCGGGGGTTGGAGGGAGCCAGCACTTC

V gene: TRBV7-8
J gene: TRBJ2-7
clone size: NA
D gene: NA
CDR3 protein: CASSTTTSYEQYF
CDR3 DNA: TGTGCCAGCAGCACGACCACCTCCTACGAGCAGTACTTC

V gene: TRBV6-6
J gene: TRBJ1-6
clone size: NA
D gene: NA
CDR3 protein: CASSYRDTGDSPLHF
CDR3 DNA: TGTGCCAGCAGTTACCGGGACACTGGCGATTCACCCCTCCACTTT

V gene: TRBV19
J gene: TRBJ2-1
clone size: few
D gene: NA
CDR3 protein: CASCGAYNEQFF
CDR3 DNA: TGTGCCAGTTGTGGGGCGTACAATGAGCAGTTCTTC

V gene: TRBV7-2
J gene: TRBJ2-2
clone size: once
D gene: NA
CDR3 protein: CASSLNFRLYSGELFF
CDR3 DNA: TGTGCCAGCAGCTTAAATTTCAGGTTATATTCCGGGGAGCTGTTTTTT

V gene: TRBV18
J gene: TRBJ1-2
clone size: NA
D gene: TRBD1
CDR3 protein: CASRDSGSFGYTF
CDR3 DNA: TGTGCCAGCCGGGACAGCGGAAGCTTTGGCTACACCTTC

V gene: TRBV19
J gene: TRBJ2-1
clone size: NA
D gene: TRBD1
CDR3 protein: CASSAGTGGYNEQFF
CDR3 DNA: TGTGCCAGTAGTGCCGGGACAGGGGGTTACAATGAGCAGTTCTTC